This T cell receptor (beta chain) came from a study of T cell responses to AZD1222 COVID-19 vaccine. Overall study findings and caveats: Unmutated variant regions are reportedly targeted by nearly half of spike-specific TCRs.

As to this clone: Antigen unknown.

The CDR3 consists of 14 residues. CDR1 and CDR2 from the germline V gene are SNHLY and FYNNEI. V shed 7 bases and J 0 bases; nucleotides not matched to a gene: 6. Clones were sequenced by immunoSEQ multiplex PCR, and TCRdb holds only the in-frame ones, with some missing. The table includes 180,000 or so clones, 85% to 95% detected once. The sequence was collected from an adult who received the AZD1222 COVID-19 vaccine. The sample here was peripheral blood, taken 28 days after the second AZD1222 dose. The genes are TRBV2 and TRBJ2-7; TRBD1 agrees at 7 bases. The CDR3 protein is CASTSDRSSYEQYF. The CDR3, as DNA: TGTGCCAGCACCTCGGACAGGAGCTCCTACGAGCAGTACTTC.